Reported below is one T cell receptor beta chain. The antigen is unknown. V lost 8 bases and J lost 4, with 18 bases in between. CDR1 is MDHEN, CDR2 SYDVKM, per germline. This CDR3 has 14 amino acids. Vbeta (60) and Jbeta (13) primers were used in the PCR. Assay: immunoSEQ multiplex PCR; the TCRdb copy retains only in-frame clones and omits some. Of about 160,000 clones in the sample, around 77% were seen once. The record originates from a study of cytomegalovirus exposure and HLA in healthy donors. Whole-study results and caveats: A later analysis revealed that TCR association rates differed between HLA loci, peaking at DRB1 and bottoming out at HLA-C. Cytomegalovirus-associated TCR beta chains were listed, numbering around 150. Whilst most TCR sequences proved rare, a subset of public TCRs occurred across many donors.

Healthy individuals who donated bone marrow served as the donors. Sequenced sample: PBMCs. The V call is TRBV28, the J call TRBJ2-7, with D maybe TRBD1 (5 bases). This receptor was taken from a man aged 55 to 70 in good health and CMV-seronegative. CDR3 residues: CASEVAGRIYEQYF. Here the CDR3 DNA reads TGTGCCAGCGAAGTGGCAGGGCGTATTTACGAGCAGTACTTC.